This T cell receptor (beta chain) was sequenced in a study of blood T cell repertoires in COVID-19. Study-level information: The United States, Italy and Spain were the sources of the acute and convalescent COVID-19 samples. PBMCs, B-cell-depleted T cells, or T cells provided the cDNA or gDNA that made up the material.

CDR1 and CDR2 from the germline V gene are SNHLY and FYNNEI. The V end lost 5 bases, the J end lost 0 bases, and 10 bases lay between the germline ends. This CDR3 is built from 14 residues. The table came from immunoSEQ multiplex PCR; TCRdb's copy has only in-frame clones and leaves some out. The data hold about 350,000 clones, with about 90% observed a single time. In assigning cohorts, the study relied on participant-reported clinical history. Cohort 3 recovered donors had two negative PCRs, clearance, or symptom resolution. The chain is built from TRBV2 and TRBJ1-1, with a weak D call TRBD1 (5 bases). Sequencing was carried out using PBMCs or T cells enriched from blood (not recorded which). This clonotype was sampled from a woman aged 25 to 39 who had recovered from COVID-19. CDR3 in amino acids: CASSFTGLNTEAFF. CDR3 DNA sequence: TGTGCCAGCAGTTTCACAGGTTTGAACACTGAAGCTTTCTTT.